These 23 T cell receptor beta chains were sequenced from one sample in a study of blood T cell repertoires in COVID-19. Generated by immunoSEQ multiplex PCR, the TCRdb table keeps only in-frame clones and is missing some. The sample records 150,000 to 200,000 clones, 80% being singletons. The sequencing sample was made of PBMCs or T cells enriched from blood (not recorded which). These receptors were collected from a man between 40 and 49 years old who had recovered from COVID-19.

The genes are TRBV11-3 and TRBJ2-2; TRBD1 matches 9 bases. The J segment lost 1 base and the V segment lost 5 bases, leaving 2 bases of the junction unmatched. The germline V gene encodes CDR1 SGHNT and CDR2 YENEEA. The CDR3 contains 15 residues. As DNA, the CDR3 is TGTGCCAGCAGCCTGGGACAGGGGAACACCGGGGAGCTGTTTTTT. Encoded protein: CASSLGQGNTGELFF.

This chain uses TRBV24-1 with TRBJ2-3; 7 nucleotides match TRBD2. The V gene's germline CDR1 is KGHDR and CDR2 SFDVKD. This CDR3 is built from 17 residues. Trimming took 0 bases from V and 2 from J; bases not matched to a gene: 7. CDR3 sequence reads: CATSDLRAGELTDTQYF. The CDR3 bases are TGTGCCACCAGTGATTTGCGGGCGGGGGAACTCACAGATACGCAGTATTTT.

The V call is TRBV5-4, the J call TRBJ2-7; 7 nucleotides agree with TRBD2. This CDR3 region has 16 residues. CDR1 SGHNT and CDR2 YYREEE come from the germline V gene (reference sequence). The trim removed 0 bases at V and 6 bases at J, leaving 12 bases unmatched. The CDR3 is CASSLDWGAGGFEQYF. The CDR3 DNA reads TGTGCCAGCAGCTTGGATTGGGGTGCCGGGGGGTTCGAGCAGTACTTC.

The CDR3 DNA follows: TGTGCCAGCAGCTTAAACAGGGACCAAGAGACCCAGTACTTC. Its translation: CASSLNRDQETQYF. V is TRBV7-3 and J is TRBJ2-5; possibly TRBD1 for D (6 bases). Trimming took 1 base from V and 0 from J, leaving 6 bases between them. This CDR3 has 14 residues. Germline CDR1 reads SGHTA; CDR2 reads FQGTGA.

J is TRBJ1-2 and V is TRBV3-1 (or the pseudogene TRBV3-2); 7 nucleotides agree with TRBD1. Looked up from germline, CDR1 is LGHDT and CDR2 is YNNKEL (reference sequence). This CDR3 region has 13 residues. V shed 6 bases, J shed 8 bases, and the junction held 9 bases outside the gene matches. This CDR3 is CASRDRVVGGYTF. For the CDR3, the DNA is TGTGCCAGCAGAGACAGGGTTGTCGGAGGCTACACCTTC.

Written as DNA, the CDR3 is TGTGCCAGCAGTTCTACTAGCGGGAACACTGAAGCTTTCTTT. This sequence encodes CASSSTSGNTEAFF. The chain employs TRBV28 and TRBJ1-1; D ambiguous. The CDR3 runs to 14 residues. The ends were cut back, 4 bases at V and 1 base at J, with 10 bases in the middle. The germline CDR1 and CDR2 sequences are MDHEN and SYDVKM.

The DNA of the CDR3 is TGTGCCACCAGACCTCCTGGGACAGGGAAGGGCGGGGAGCTGTTTTTT. Translated: CATRPPGTGKGGELFF. The rearrangement uses TRBV24-1 and TRBJ2-2; the match to TRBD1 covers 9 bases. The V gene end was trimmed by 7 bases and the J gene end by 7 bases; junction bases not matched to a gene: 12. Looked up from germline, CDR1 is KGHDR and CDR2 is SFDVKD. The CDR3 consists of 16 residues.

The chain links TRBV18 to TRBJ1-1; the match to TRBD1 covers 8 bases. Germline assignment: CDR1 KGHSH and CDR2 LQKENI. The ends lost 6 bases at V and 5 bases at J; junction bases unmatched: 11. The CDR3 is 15 amino acids. The CDR3 is CASSPGTTGGTEAFF. DNA of the CDR3: TGTGCCAGCTCTCCGGGGACCACAGGGGGGACTGAAGCTTTCTTT.

The V call is TRBV2, the J call TRBJ1-5, with 12 bases lining up with TRBD1. The J segment lost 3 bases and the V segment lost 6 bases, leaving 6 bases of the junction unmatched. This CDR3 has 16 residues. Germline V gives CDR1 SNHLY, CDR2 FYNNEI. The CDR3 nucleotides read TGTGCCAGCAGGGGACAGGGGGCGCGTGCCAATCAGCCCCAGCATTTT. It translates to CASRGQGARANQPQHF. The variable domain in full, with the rest retrieved from reference TRBV2 and TRBJ1-5, is EPEVTQTPSHQVTQMGQEVILRCVPISNHLYFYWYRQILGQKVEFLVSFYNNEISEKSEIFDDQFSVERPDGSNFTLKIRSTKLEDSAMYFCASRGQGARANQPQHFGDGTRLSIL.

V usage is TRBV11-2 and J usage is TRBJ2-5; 8 bases are a match to TRBD2. V lost 1 base, J lost 1 base, and 8 bases stayed unmatched. CDR1 and CDR2 from the germline V gene are SGHAT and FQNNGV. CDR3 length equals 17 residues. CDR3 protein: CASSLGRLAGSQETQYF. The CDR3 DNA reads as TGTGCCAGCAGCTTAGGTCGGCTAGCGGGTAGCCAAGAGACCCAGTACTTC. Together with reference TRBV11-2 and TRBJ2-5, the CDR3 gives the full variable domain: EAGVAQSPRYKIIEKRQSVAFWCNPISGHATLYWYQQILGQGPKLLIQFQNNGVVDDSQLPKDRFSAERLKGVDSTLKIQPAKLEDSAVYLCASSLGRLAGSQETQYFGPGTRLLVL.

The chain joins TRBV5-5 to TRBJ2-5; a possible D gene is TRBD1 (6 bases). Trimming cost V 4 bases and J 2 bases, with 21 bases left between them. Germline CDR1 and CDR2: SGHKS and YYEKEE (reference sequence). The CDR3 consists of 17 residues. DNA of the CDR3: TGTGCCAGCAGCCCTCGGCCGGCAGGGGCCTTACAAGAGACCCAGTACTTC. Translating gives CASSPRPAGALQETQYF.

The chain joins TRBV7-6 to TRBJ2-1, with D tentatively TRBD1 (6 bases). The CDR3 has 15 residues. V shed 2 bases and J shed 7 bases, with 15 bases lying between them. Germline CDR1 is SGHVS and CDR2 is FNYEAQ. The CDR3 loop reads CASSLNTGQGNEQFF. The CDR3 DNA sequence: TGTGCCAGCAGCTTAAATACAGGCCAGGGGAATGAGCAGTTCTTC.

V and J are TRBV12-3 or TRBV12-4 and TRBJ1-3; 7 bases map to TRBD1. V shed 5 bases and J 5 bases; nucleotides not matched to a gene: 3. The CDR3 contains 13 residues. The CDR3 sequence: CASSPGQRNTIYF. The CDR3 DNA reads as TGTGCCAGCAGTCCGGGACAGAGAAACACCATATATTTT.

The chain recombines TRBV13 with TRBJ1-1, with 8 bases lining up with TRBD1. Germline values: CDR1 PRHDT, CDR2 FYEKMQ (reference sequence). Trimming took 5 bases from V and 0 from J; bases not matched to a gene: 2. This CDR3 has 14 amino acids. The DNA for the CDR3 is TGTGCCAGCAGCGCGGACAGGGTGAACACTGAAGCTTTCTTT. It specifies CASSADRVNTEAFF.

The V call is TRBV5-6, the J call TRBJ1-6; D is perhaps TRBD1 (5 bases). Germline CDR1 reads SGHDT; CDR2 reads YYEEEE. Trimming left V 0 bases short and J 7 bases short, with 14 bases between. CDR3 length: 16 residues. The CDR3 loop reads CASSLGRAGPNSPLHF. CDR3 bases: TGTGCCAGCAGCTTGGGCCGGGCAGGGCCGAATTCACCCCTCCACTTT. Full variable domain (rest looked up from reference TRBV5-6 and TRBJ1-6): DAGVTQSPTHLIKTRGQQVTLRCSPKSGHDTVSWYQQALGQGPQFIFQYYEEEERQRGNFPDRFSGHQFPNYSSELNVNALLLGDSALYLCASSLGRAGPNSPLHFGNGTRLTVT.

V is TRBV6-5 and J is TRBJ1-5; 7 bases are a match to TRBD1. The CDR3 consists of 16 residues. Germline-derived CDR1 and CDR2 are MNHEY and SVGAGI. V lost 0 bases to trimming and J lost 2 bases; unmatched junction nucleotides: 4. The CDR3 loop reads CASSYSGQGGNQPQHF. The CDR3 nucleotides are TGTGCCAGCAGTTACTCCGGCCAGGGGGGCAATCAGCCCCAGCATTTT.

The chain couples TRBV29-1 to TRBJ1-2; 9 nucleotides agree with TRBD1. CDR3 length equals 16 residues. Germline lookup yields CDR1 SQVTM and CDR2 ANQGSEA. Germline trimming cut 6 bases from V and 3 bases from J; bases unmatched to any gene: 14. The CDR3 DNA follows: TGCAGCGTCGTTGGTGGTGCCCGGGACAGGGACTATGGCTACACCTTC. This gives the protein CSVVGGARDRDYGYTF.

The CDR3 region is CSASPGSGVGETQYF. The CDR3 nucleotides are TGCAGTGCTAGTCCAGGTAGCGGGGTGGGAGAGACCCAGTACTTC. The rearrangement links TRBV20-1 to TRBJ2-5; the match to TRBD2 covers 8 bases. Germline V CDR1 and CDR2: DFQATT, SNEGSKA (reference sequence). V lost 3 bases, J lost 4 bases, and 10 bases stayed unmatched. The CDR3 extends over 15 amino acids.

The gene calls are TRBV24-1 and TRBJ2-2; D is perhaps TRBD2 (5 bases). CDR3 length equals 15 residues. Germline-derived CDR1 and CDR2 are KGHDR and SFDVKD. Trimming stripped 4 bases from V and 1 base from J, with 9 bases between. In DNA, the CDR3 is TGTGCCACCAGTGACCCTGCGGGGAACACCGGGGAGCTGTTTTTT. It codes for CATSDPAGNTGELFF.

V and J are TRBV7-9 and TRBJ1-1, with a weak D call TRBD1 (6 bases). V lost 5 bases and J lost 4, with 14 bases in between. Germline assignment: CDR1 SEHNR and CDR2 FQNEAQ (reference sequence). CDR3 length: 14 amino acids. The CDR3 coding sequence is TGTGCCAGCAGCCTCAGGGGCGAAGGCACTGAAGCTTTCTTT. Residues: CASSLRGEGTEAFF.

The V gene is TRBV5-1, the J gene TRBJ2-1; 8 positions agree with TRBD2. This CDR3 spans 11 amino acids. From germline, CDR1 is SGHRS and CDR2 YFSETQ. Losses at the gene ends were 4 bases for V and 10 bases for J; bases not matched to a gene: 1. CDR3 region: CASSREGEQFF. The DNA for the CDR3 is TGCGCCAGCAGCCGGGAGGGGGAGCAGTTCTTC.

The chain links TRBV5-6 to TRBJ1-3; D may be TRBD1 (6 bases). The length of the CDR3 is 13 residues. Trimming removed 4 bases from V and 9 bases from J, with 14 bases in between. Germline CDR1 SGHDT, CDR2 YYEEEE. CDR3 region: CASSRFEGVTIYF. CDR3 bases: TGTGCCAGCAGCCGGTTCGAGGGGGTCACCATATATTTT.

This clone was found once. The V and J genes are TRBV24-1 and TRBJ2-2, with 7 bases lining up with TRBD1. The CDR3 has 15 residues. Trimming took 9 bases from V and 4 from J; bases not matched to a gene: 10. CDR1 is KGHDR, CDR2 SFDVKD, per germline. CDR3 in amino acids: CATRETGVGTGELFF. The DNA of the CDR3 is TGTGCCACCCGCGAAACAGGGGTTGGCACCGGGGAGCTGTTTTTT.